This entry describes one T cell receptor beta chain. J gave up 7 bases and V 7 bases, and 13 bases lay outside the gene matches. Per the germline V gene, CDR1 is MDHEN and CDR2 is SYDVKM. The CDR3 consists of 14 residues. Assay used: immunoSEQ multiplex PCR; TCRdb lists only in-frame clones, some missing. The top ten hold 36% of the sample, which has under 15,000 clones, about 85% seen once. This record comes from a study of OX40 agonist ivuxolimab in advanced cancers. The wider study: The patients got ivuxolimab, which is an agonistic anti-OX40 (CD134) antibody. Each dose-escalation patient presented with hepatocellular carcinoma, melanoma, renal cell or head and neck cancer. Three partial responders included one hepatocellular carcinoma patient and two cutaneous melanoma patients.

No patient had autoimmune disease or received systemic immunosuppression. The TCR was taken from an adult with an advanced solid tumor such as melanoma, head and neck, liver or kidney cancer. The input for sequencing was CD4+ or CD8+ T cells sorted from blood, taken in a trial of the OX40 agonist ivuxolimab. The chain carries TRBV28 and TRBJ2-7, with 7 positions matching TRBD1. The DNA of the CDR3 is TGTGCCAGCACCTTGGCAGGGGGTGCGAGTGAGCAGTACTTC. Translated, it gives CASTLAGGASEQYF.